These 29 T cell receptor beta chains were sequenced from one sample in a study of neurological immune-mediated disorders. TCRdb re-analysed the 5' RACE reads in MiXCR, keeping a single row per CDR3 protein. The data hold 50,000 to 85,000 distinct CDR3 sequences, with 4% to 6% observed a single time. The specimen was PBMCs. The receptors shown here come from a woman younger than 45 with multiple sclerosis.

The chain combines TRBV7-3 with TRBJ1-6; 10 nucleotides agree with TRBD1. Germline values: CDR1 SGHTA, CDR2 FQGTGA. The junction had 9 bases not matched to a gene; V was cut back by 5 bases and J by 11 bases. The CDR3 is made up of 15 amino acids. CDR3 nucleotides: TGTGCCAGCAGCCTACGAGGGACAGGGGTTACACCCCTCCACTTT. It is translated as CASSLRGTGVTPLHF.

The table lists this clonotype with many counts. J is TRBJ1-3 and V is TRBV15; TRBD1 aligns across 7 bases. Germline assignment: CDR1 LNHNV and CDR2 YYDKDF (reference sequence). Trimming at V came to 9 bases and at J to 4 bases, leaving 9 bases not matched to a gene. This CDR3 has 14 residues. The chain's CDR3 is CATQTGTEGNTIYF. As DNA, the CDR3 is TGTGCCACGCAGACCGGGACAGAGGGAAACACCATATATTTT. Filled out from reference TRBV15 and TRBJ1-3, the complete variable domain reads DAMVIQNPRYQVTQFGKPVTLSCSQTLNHNVMYWYQQKSSQAPKLLFHYYDKDFNNEADTPDNFQSRRPNTSFCFLDIRSPGLGDTAMYLCATQTGTEGNTIYFGEGSWLTVV.

This clonotype was picked up many times. The gene calls are TRBV20-1 and TRBJ1-1; unclear D gene. V shed 5 bases and J shed 1 base, with 8 bases lying between them. The CDR3 runs 12 residues. In germline, CDR1 is DFQATT, CDR2 SNEGSKA (reference sequence). The CDR3 DNA follows: TGCAGTGCTTCCCGGGAGAACACTGAAGCTTTCTTT. Translation gives CSASRENTEAFF.

This clonotype occurred many times. The rearrangement joins TRBV20-1 to TRBJ2-5; 7 nucleotides agree with TRBD1. The V and J ends lost 3 bases and 2 bases, in that order; junction bases with no gene match: 3. The CDR3 sequence is 13 residues long. Germline V lookup: CDR1 DFQATT, CDR2 SNEGSKA (reference sequence). DNA for the CDR3: TGCAGTGCTAGGGTACAGGGGCAAGAGACCCAGTACTTC. Translation gives CSARVQGQETQYF.

This clonotype was counted ten times or more. This chain connects TRBV12-3 or TRBV12-4 to TRBJ2-2; tentatively, D is TRBD1 or TRBD2 (6 bases each). Deletions cut 8 bases from V and 6 bases from J, with 10 bases between. CDR3 length equals 12 residues. The CDR3 bases are TGTGCCAGCCGAAGGGGGGCCGGGGAGCTGTTTTTT. It specifies CASRRGAGELFF.

This clonotype was detected only a few times. V gene TRBV6-5 combines with J gene TRBJ1-2, with a tentative D call TRBD1 (6 bases). The CDR3 runs to 14 residues. CDR1 and CDR2 from the germline V gene are MNHEY and SVGAGI. Trimming cost V 2 bases and J 4 bases, with 11 bases left between them. CDR3 DNA sequence: TGTGCCAGCAGTTACGGGGGGGCGCGCTATGGCTACACCTTC. Translated, it gives CASSYGGARYGYTF.

This clonotype was detected ten times or more. V is TRBV24-1 and J is TRBJ2-3; no clear D gene. Between the trimmed V and J ends, which lost 4 bases and 4 bases, there was a span of 20 bases. Germline V lookup: CDR1 KGHDR, CDR2 SFDVKD. The CDR3 covers 17 residues. CDR3 residues: CATSDPYSPRSADTQYF. CDR3 DNA: TGTGCCACCAGTGACCCGTACAGTCCTCGAAGCGCAGATACGCAGTATTTT.

This clonotype has ten or more counts. The rearrangement links TRBV20-1 to TRBJ1-5; TRBD1 matches at 10 bases. CDR1 DFQATT and CDR2 SNEGSKA come from the germline V gene (reference sequence). This CDR3 spans 16 amino acids. V trimming: 0 bases; J trimming: 11 bases; junction bases outside the gene matches: 13. The CDR3 region is CSARDPTGGKSVAQHF. CDR3 DNA: TGCAGTGCTAGAGACCCGACAGGGGGCAAAAGCGTAGCCCAGCATTTT.

This clonotype was counted many times. The chain links TRBV5-1 to TRBJ2-3; D is perhaps TRBD2 (6 bases). CDR1 and CDR2 (germline): SGHRS, YFSETQ. The CDR3 is 15 amino acids. Trimming stripped 4 bases from V and 3 bases from J, with 15 bases between. The DNA of the CDR3 is TGCGCCAGCAGCCCAACCGGGGACTCAACAGATACGCAGTATTTT. This encodes CASSPTGDSTDTQYF.

In its sample, this clonotype was seen many times. This chain joins TRBV20-1 and TRBJ1-2; maybe TRBD1 (6 bases). CDR3 size: 12 residues. The germline V gene has CDR1 DFQATT and CDR2 SNEGSKA (reference sequence). Trimming shortened V by 0 bases and J by 6 bases, and 8 bases separated the two germline ends. The CDR3 region is CSAREQGDGYTF. In nucleotides, the CDR3 is TGCAGTGCTAGAGAACAGGGTGATGGCTACACCTTC.

The table lists this clonotype with many counts. V usage is TRBV20-1 and J usage is TRBJ2-3; no firm D call. The V end lost 2 bases, the J end lost 2 bases, and 14 bases lay between the germline ends. The CDR3 is 15 amino acids. The V gene's germline CDR1 is DFQATT and CDR2 SNEGSKA (reference sequence). The DNA of the CDR3 is TGCAGTGCTAGAACGGGTGGCTACTTCACAGATACGCAGTATTTT. This sequence encodes CSARTGGYFTDTQYF.

This clonotype was observed many times. V gene TRBV20-1 combines with J gene TRBJ2-7; D gene ambiguous. The germline gives CDR1 DFQATT, CDR2 SNEGSKA (reference sequence). Trimming stripped 2 bases from V and 2 bases from J, with 13 bases between. The CDR3 sequence is 14 residues long. CDR3 sequence: CSARKLGPTYEQYF. CDR3 bases: TGCAGTGCTAGAAAGCTTGGGCCAACCTACGAGCAGTACTTC.

A remark on this clonotype: A read error may account for a junction end that differs from germline. The chain employs TRBV5-6 and TRBJ1-6, with unresolved D. CDR3 length: 14 residues. CDR1 is SGHDT and CDR2 is YYEEEE in the germline V gene. The CDR3 reads CASSLGRINSPLHF. In nucleotides, the CDR3 is TGTGCCAGCAGCTTGGGACGGATTAATTCGCCCCTCCACTTT.

This clonotype showed up many times. CDR3 amino acids: CSAREWDYGYTF. CDR3 bases: TGCAGTGCTAGAGAGTGGGACTATGGCTACACCTTC. The chain recombines TRBV20-1 with TRBJ1-2; unclear D gene. Germline CDR1 is DFQATT and CDR2 is SNEGSKA (reference sequence). The V end lost 0 bases, the J end lost 3 bases, and 5 bases lay between the germline ends. The CDR3 is 12 residues long.

In its sample, this clonotype was seen many times. This chain links TRBV5-1 with TRBJ2-2; D not resolved. The CDR3 is made up of 16 amino acids. V lost 1 base and J 0 bases, leaving 10 bases between the germline ends. Germline V gene sequence: CDR1 SGHRS, CDR2 YFSETQ. The CDR3 loop is CASSLFAATNTGELFF. The CDR3 DNA follows: TGCGCCAGCAGCTTGTTCGCAGCCACGAACACCGGGGAGCTGTTTTTT.

This clonotype showed up just a few times. The junction and the germline gene differ at one end; a read error may be behind it. This sequence joins TRBV5-1 and TRBJ1-6; TRBD1 might be the D (5 bases). The germline V gene has CDR1 SGHRS and CDR2 YFSETQ. The CDR3 totals 14 residues. The DNA for the CDR3 is TGCGCCAGCAGCTTGACCCAGGGAGGATCACCCCTCAACTTT. This translates into CASSLTQGGSPLNF.

This clonotype was observed many times. This sequence joins TRBV5-1 and TRBJ2-3, with TRBD2 identical over 10 bases. Trimming took 0 bases from V and 5 from J; bases not matched to a gene: 6. The CDR3 extends over 16 amino acids. Per the germline V gene, CDR1 is SGHRS and CDR2 is YFSETQ. DNA of the CDR3: TGCGCCAGCAGCTTGGGGCTAGCGGGGGCCCAAGATACGCAGTATTTT. This translates into CASSLGLAGAQDTQYF.

Ten or more counts support this clonotype. The CDR3 sequence is CSARGTSGQETQYF. DNA for the CDR3: TGCAGTGCTAGGGGGACTAGCGGACAAGAGACCCAGTACTTC. J is TRBJ2-5 and V is TRBV20-1; 11 positions agree with TRBD2. The CDR3 has 14 amino acids. Germline CDR1 and CDR2: DFQATT and SNEGSKA (reference sequence). V was pared by 3 bases and J by 2 bases, with 2 bases of the junction left unmatched.

Ten or more counts support this clonotype. The junction shows a germline mismatch at one end, possibly a read error. The chain is built from TRBV29-1 and TRBJ1-5, with D perhaps matching TRBD1 (6 bases). The germline V gene encodes CDR1 SQVTM and CDR2 ANQGSEA. The CDR3 has 14 amino acids. CDR3 nucleotides: TGCAGCGTCGCGTGGACAGATAGCAATCAGCCCCAGAATTTT. This sequence encodes CSVAWTDSNQPQNF.

Ten or more counts support this clonotype. J is TRBJ2-1 and V is TRBV12-3 or TRBV12-4; 7 bases match TRBD2. The CDR3 extends over 16 amino acids. J gave up 0 bases and V 8 bases, and 10 bases lay outside the gene matches. The CDR3 is CASCRPGGTSYNEQFF. CDR3 DNA: TGTGCCAGCTGCCGCCCCGGGGGGACCTCCTACAATGAGCAGTTCTTC.

This clonotype was observed many times. The chain couples TRBV12-3 or TRBV12-4 to TRBJ1-6; a possible D gene is TRBD1 (5 bases). The CDR3 sequence is 16 residues long. Trimming cost V 3 bases and J 6 bases, with 15 bases left between them. The chain's CDR3 is CASSFRDGGANSPLHF. CDR3 nucleotides: TGTGCCAGCAGTTTCCGGGACGGAGGGGCTAATTCACCCCTCCACTTT.

This clonotype turned up a few times. V usage is TRBV10-3 and J usage is TRBJ2-5, with TRBD1 as a possible D gene (6 bases). This CDR3 contains 12 residues. Germline loops: CDR1 ENHRY, CDR2 SYGVKD. Trimming took 4 bases from V and 3 from J, leaving 6 bases between them. CDR3 amino acids: CAISAGEETQYF. In DNA, the CDR3 is TGTGCCATCAGTGCAGGGGAAGAGACCCAGTACTTC.

This clonotype was detected many times. V is TRBV12-3 or TRBV12-4 and J is TRBJ1-5, with D perhaps matching TRBD1 (6 bases). The CDR3 is 13 residues long. The V end lost 6 bases, the J end lost 4 bases, and 10 bases lay between the germline ends. CDR3 sequence: CASRTDRNQPQHF. The CDR3 DNA follows: TGTGCCAGCAGGACGGACAGAAATCAGCCCCAGCATTTT.

At least ten counts were recorded for this clonotype. The chain has TRBV11-2 and TRBJ2-5; D is possibly TRBD2 (5 bases). Trimming cost V 4 bases and J 7 bases, with 22 bases left between them. Germline values: CDR1 SGHAT, CDR2 FQNNGV. There are 16 residues in the CDR3. The CDR3 region is CASSSSLVGVKGTQYF. In DNA, the CDR3 is TGTGCCAGCAGCTCCTCTCTGGTCGGGGTTAAGGGGACCCAGTACTTC.

This clonotype has only a few counts. The chain joins TRBV10-3 to TRBJ2-7, with 9 nucleotides matching TRBD2. Per germline, CDR1 ENHRY and CDR2 SYGVKD. The V and J ends lost 2 bases and 4 bases, in that order; junction bases with no gene match: 24. The CDR3 covers 21 residues. CDR3 sequence reads: CAISEPYPHGTSTPMRYEQYF. CDR3 DNA: TGTGCCATCAGTGAGCCATACCCCCACGGGACTAGCACTCCTATGAGGTACGAGCAGTACTTC.

This clonotype was counted ten times or more. This sequence joins TRBV5-1 and TRBJ2-7; the match to TRBD1 covers 9 bases. This CDR3 has 14 amino acids. The J segment lost 5 bases and the V segment lost 1 base, leaving 4 bases of the junction unmatched. Germline lookup yields CDR1 SGHRS and CDR2 YFSETQ. The CDR3 loop reads CASSLFTGGDEQYF. In nucleotides, the CDR3 is TGCGCCAGCAGCTTGTTTACAGGGGGCGACGAGCAGTACTTC.

This chain connects TRBV7-9 to TRBJ1-1; TRBD1 is a possible D gene (6 bases). The CDR3 sequence is 15 residues long. Germline assignment: CDR1 SEHNR and CDR2 FQNEAQ (reference sequence). The V gene lost 5 bases and the J gene lost 1 base, with 14 bases spanning the gap. The CDR3 nucleotides read TGTGCCAGCAGCCCGGGGGGCAGAAAGAACACTGAAGCTTTCTTT. Its translation is CASSPGGRKNTEAFF.

This clonotype was seen at least ten times. The gene calls are TRBV12-3 or TRBV12-4 and TRBJ1-6; D perhaps matches TRBD1 (5 bases). V gave up 8 bases and J gave up 1 base, with 12 bases separating them. The CDR3 has 15 amino acids. The CDR3 region is CASARRGSYNSPLHF. CDR3 in DNA: TGTGCCAGCGCTCGTCGGGGGTCCTATAATTCACCCCTCCACTTT.

V is TRBV29-1 and J is TRBJ1-1; TRBD1 agrees at 7 bases. Germline assignment: CDR1 SQVTM and CDR2 ANQGSEA. The CDR3 runs to 13 residues. Unmatched junction bases numbered 8, after V lost 6 bases and J lost 4 bases. CDR3: CSVSISGGTEAFF. CDR3 bases: TGCAGCGTCTCAATCTCAGGGGGCACTGAAGCTTTCTTT.